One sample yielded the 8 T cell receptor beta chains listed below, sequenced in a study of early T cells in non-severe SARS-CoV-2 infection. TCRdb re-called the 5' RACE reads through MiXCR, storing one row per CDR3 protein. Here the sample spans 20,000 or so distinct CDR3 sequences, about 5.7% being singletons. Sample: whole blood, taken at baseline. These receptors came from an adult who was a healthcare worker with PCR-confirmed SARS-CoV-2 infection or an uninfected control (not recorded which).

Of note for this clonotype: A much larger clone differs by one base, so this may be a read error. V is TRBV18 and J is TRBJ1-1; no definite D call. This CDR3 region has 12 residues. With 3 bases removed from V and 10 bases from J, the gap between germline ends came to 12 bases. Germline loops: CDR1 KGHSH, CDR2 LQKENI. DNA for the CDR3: TGTGCCAGCTCACCGGTTGGGAACTCAGCTTTCTTT. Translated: CASSPVGNSAFF. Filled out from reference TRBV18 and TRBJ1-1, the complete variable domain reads NAGVMQNPRHLVRRRGQEARLRCSPMKGHSHVYWYRQLPEEGLKFMVYLQKENIIDESGMPKERFSAEFPKEGPSILRIQQVVRGDSAAYFCASSPVGNSAFFGQGTRLTVV.

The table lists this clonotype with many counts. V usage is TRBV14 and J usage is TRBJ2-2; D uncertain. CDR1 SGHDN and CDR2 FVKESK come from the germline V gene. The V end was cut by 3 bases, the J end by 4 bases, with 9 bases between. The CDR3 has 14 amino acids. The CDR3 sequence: CASSQFSITGELFF. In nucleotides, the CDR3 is TGTGCCAGCAGCCAGTTTAGTATCACCGGGGAGCTGTTTTTT.

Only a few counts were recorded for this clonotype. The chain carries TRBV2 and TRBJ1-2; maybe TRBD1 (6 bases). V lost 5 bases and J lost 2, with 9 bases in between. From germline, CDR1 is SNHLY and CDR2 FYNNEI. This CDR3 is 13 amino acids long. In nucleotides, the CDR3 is TGTGCCAGCAGTCCGGACAGCAACTATGGCTACACCTTC. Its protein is CASSPDSNYGYTF.

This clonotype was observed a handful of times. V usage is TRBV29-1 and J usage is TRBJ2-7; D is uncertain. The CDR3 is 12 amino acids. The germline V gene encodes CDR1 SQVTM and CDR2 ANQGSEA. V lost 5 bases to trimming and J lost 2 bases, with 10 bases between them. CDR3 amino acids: CSVSDGPYEQYF. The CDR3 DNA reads TGCAGCGTTTCCGACGGCCCCTACGAGCAGTACTTC.

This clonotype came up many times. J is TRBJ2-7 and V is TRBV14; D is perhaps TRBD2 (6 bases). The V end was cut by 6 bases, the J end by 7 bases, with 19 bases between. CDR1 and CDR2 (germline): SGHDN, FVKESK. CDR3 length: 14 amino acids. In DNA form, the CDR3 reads TGTGCCAGCAGGGATCGGAGGGACGCCGGGGAGCAGTACTTC. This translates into CASRDRRDAGEQYF.

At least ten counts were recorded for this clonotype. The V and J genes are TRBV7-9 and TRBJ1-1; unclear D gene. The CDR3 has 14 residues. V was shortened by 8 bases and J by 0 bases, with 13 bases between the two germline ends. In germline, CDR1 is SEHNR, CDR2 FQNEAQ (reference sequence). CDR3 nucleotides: TGTGCCAGCGTTAAAACGGCGGTGAACACTGAAGCTTTCTTT. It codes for CASVKTAVNTEAFF.

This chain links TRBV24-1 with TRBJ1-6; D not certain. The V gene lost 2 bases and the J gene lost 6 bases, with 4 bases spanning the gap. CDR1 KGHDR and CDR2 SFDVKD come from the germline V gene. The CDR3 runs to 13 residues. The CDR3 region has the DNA TGTGCCACCAGTGATTCTCCTAATTCACCCCTCCACTTT. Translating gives CATSDSPNSPLHF.

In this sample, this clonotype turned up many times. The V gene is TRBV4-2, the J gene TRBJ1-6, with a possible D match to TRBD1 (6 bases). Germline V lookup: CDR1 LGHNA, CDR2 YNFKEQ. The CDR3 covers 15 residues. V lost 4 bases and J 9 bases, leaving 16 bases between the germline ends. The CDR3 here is CASSPDSGLGSPLHF. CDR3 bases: TGTGCCAGCAGCCCGGACAGCGGCTTAGGTTCACCCCTCCACTTT.